This passage covers 24 T cell receptor beta chains from one sample sequenced in a study of blood T cell repertoires in COVID-19. The data were produced by immunoSEQ multiplex PCR, yet TCRdb's version contains in-frame clones alone and is incomplete. Of 110,000 or so clones listed, over 70% are singletons. Material: peripheral blood. The receptors here all came from a man in his fifties with acute or convalescent COVID-19.

The chain has TRBV11-2 and TRBJ1-5; maybe TRBD1 (5 bases). V was cut by 2 bases and J by 6 bases, with 8 bases left in between. This CDR3 spans 13 amino acids. Germline-derived CDR1 and CDR2 are SGHAT and FQNNGV. As DNA, the CDR3 is TGTGCCAGCAGCTTATTGGGGGGTCAGCCCCAGCATTTT. Translating it yields CASSLLGGQPQHF.

This chain uses TRBV29-1 with TRBJ1-2; 8 nucleotides agree with TRBD1. The germline V gene encodes CDR1 SQVTM and CDR2 ANQGSEA. The trim removed 6 bases at V and 0 bases at J, leaving 9 bases unmatched. The CDR3 spans 15 residues. The CDR3 DNA reads as TGCAGCGTCACAGGGGGGCAGCAAGCTAACTATGGCTACACCTTC. Translating gives CSVTGGQQANYGYTF. The full variable domain, its missing parts supplied by reference TRBV29-1 and TRBJ1-2, is SAVISQKPSRDICQRGTSLTIQCQVDSQVTMMFWYRQQPGQSLTLIATANQGSEATYESGFVIDKFPISRPNLTFSTLTVSNMSPEDSSIYLCSVTGGQQANYGYTFGSGTRLTVV.

This chain links TRBV19 with TRBJ1-1, with D possibly TRBD1 on 5 matching bases. Germline lookup yields CDR1 LNHDA and CDR2 SQIVND (reference sequence). V was clipped by 8 bases and J by 10 bases, with 14 bases between them. There are 11 residues in the CDR3. CDR3 DNA: TGTGCCAGTGGAAACAGGCGGAGAGCTTTCTTT. Its translation is CASGNRRRAFF.

The V and J genes are TRBV20-1 and TRBJ2-3; TRBD2 agrees at 9 bases. This CDR3 is built from 14 residues. Germline CDR1 is DFQATT and CDR2 is SNEGSKA (reference sequence). J was trimmed by 1 base and V by 3 bases; bases with no gene match: 2. The CDR3 here is CSASLAGRTDTQYF. The CDR3 DNA follows: TGCAGTGCTAGTCTAGCGGGGCGCACAGATACGCAGTATTTT.

CDR3 loop: CASSPGRGQGAKETQYF. CDR3 sequence (DNA): TGCGCCAGCAGCCCGGGACGCGGACAGGGGGCGAAAGAGACCCAGTACTTC. V usage is TRBV5-1 and J usage is TRBJ2-5; 11 bases are a match to TRBD1. The trim removed 4 bases at V and 3 bases at J, leaving 11 bases unmatched. Looked up from germline, CDR1 is SGHRS and CDR2 is YFSETQ. The CDR3 runs 17 residues.

The genes are TRBV6-1 and TRBJ1-1, with D possibly matching TRBD1 (6 bases). The CDR3 has 12 amino acids. Germline CDR1 is MNHNS and CDR2 is SASEGT. Trimming shortened V by 0 bases and J by 11 bases, and 10 bases separated the two germline ends. DNA of the CDR3: TGTGCCAGCAGTGAAGCGGGGGGGCAGGCTTTCTTT. The encoded protein is CASSEAGGQAFF.

This clone occurred a few times. This rearrangement joins TRBV2 to TRBJ1-6; 9 bases agree with TRBD1. The CDR3 loop spans 14 amino acids. Trimming took 4 bases from V and 10 from J; bases not matched to a gene: 5. In germline, CDR1 is SNHLY, CDR2 FYNNEI. The CDR3 DNA reads as TGTGCCAGCAGTGGGACAGGGGACCGATCACCCCTCCACTTT. Amino acids: CASSGTGDRSPLHF. Full variable domain (rest looked up from reference TRBV2 and TRBJ1-6): EPEVTQTPSHQVTQMGQEVILRCVPISNHLYFYWYRQILGQKVEFLVSFYNNEISEKSEIFDDQFSVERPDGSNFTLKIRSTKLEDSAMYFCASSGTGDRSPLHFGNGTRLTVT.

CDR3 in amino acids: CASGGRAGQSSSYNSPLHF. CDR3 coding DNA: TGTGCCAGCGGTGGTCGCGCGGGACAGTCAAGCTCCTATAATTCACCCCTCCACTTT. The chain links TRBV6-1 to TRBJ1-6; 7 bases align to TRBD1. The germline V gene encodes CDR1 MNHNS and CDR2 SASEGT. CDR3 length equals 19 residues. The junction had 16 bases not matched to a gene; V was cut back by 8 bases and J by 0 bases.

V is TRBV4-2 and J is TRBJ2-1; 8 positions agree with TRBD2. Germline CDR1 and CDR2: LGHNA and YNFKEQ. The V gene end was trimmed by 4 bases and the J gene end by 7 bases; junction bases not matched to a gene: 9. CDR3 length: 15 residues. CDR3: CASSRAGDFGNEQFF. CDR3 nucleotide sequence: TGTGCCAGCAGCCGAGCGGGGGATTTTGGTAATGAGCAGTTCTTC.

The J gene is TRBJ1-5, the V gene TRBV19, with 7 bases aligning to TRBD1. From germline, CDR1 is LNHDA and CDR2 SQIVND (reference sequence). The ends lost 5 bases at V and 6 bases at J; junction bases unmatched: 7. The CDR3 loop spans 14 amino acids. CDR3 bases: TGTGCCAGTAGTGCCGACAGGGCCCGTCAGCCCCAGCATTTT. It is translated as CASSADRARQPQHF.

The chain couples TRBV5-1 to TRBJ2-5; TRBD2 agrees at 14 bases. Germline values: CDR1 SGHRS, CDR2 YFSETQ. This CDR3 comprises 16 residues. The trim removed 2 bases at V and 4 bases at J, leaving 4 bases unmatched. As DNA, the CDR3 is TGCGCCAGCAGCTTTGGGACTAGCGGGGGCGCAGAGACCCAGTACTTC. Its protein is CASSFGTSGGAETQYF.

The CDR3 is CASSDAGLAGPNTGELFF. The CDR3 DNA is TGTGCCAGCAGCGACGCGGGACTAGCGGGGCCGAACACCGGGGAGCTGTTTTTT. This sequence joins TRBV28 and TRBJ2-2; the match to TRBD2 covers 13 bases. J was trimmed by 0 bases and V by 6 bases; bases with no gene match: 7. This CDR3 has 18 residues. Germline CDR1 MDHEN, CDR2 SYDVKM.

This clone was seen more than once but under ten times. The chain has TRBV7-3 and TRBJ2-7; 10 bases are shared with TRBD1. This CDR3 has 15 residues. The ends lost 2 bases at V and 3 bases at J; junction bases unmatched: 4. CDR1 SGHTA and CDR2 FQGTGA come from the germline V gene. CDR3: CASSLWGTGVYEQYF. CDR3 nucleotides: TGTGCCAGCAGCTTATGGGGGACAGGGGTCTACGAGCAGTACTTC.

The CDR3 loop is CASEHRGTGPNYGYTF. The CDR3 nucleotides are TGTGCCAGCGAACATAGAGGGACAGGGCCTAACTATGGCTACACCTTC. V usage is TRBV3-1 (or the pseudogene TRBV3-2) and J usage is TRBJ1-2; 9 bases map to TRBD1. CDR1 and CDR2 (germline): LGHDT, YNNKEL (reference sequence). The length of the CDR3 is 16 residues. V lost 8 bases to trimming and J lost 0 bases; unmatched junction nucleotides: 10.

The J gene is TRBJ1-1, the V gene TRBV19; 10 nucleotides match TRBD1. Looked up from germline, CDR1 is LNHDA and CDR2 is SQIVND (reference sequence). CDR3 size: 17 residues. V lost 2 bases to trimming and J lost 2 bases; unmatched junction nucleotides: 8. The CDR3: CASSIPSDRGVNTEAFF. DNA for the CDR3: TGTGCCAGTAGTATACCCTCGGACAGGGGGGTAAACACTGAAGCTTTCTTT.

The chain joins TRBV24-1 to TRBJ2-6; the match to TRBD1 covers 8 bases. The CDR3 is 16 amino acids. J lost 0 bases, V lost 6 bases, and 3 bases had no gene match. Germline loops: CDR1 KGHDR, CDR2 SFDVKD. CDR3 nucleotides: TGTGCCACCAGTCCTGGACAGGGCTCTGGGGCCAACGTCCTGACTTTC. Translating it yields CATSPGQGSGANVLTF.

V usage is TRBV5-4 and J usage is TRBJ1-5, with a tentative D call TRBD1 (5 bases). CDR1 and CDR2 (germline): SGHNT, YYREEE (reference sequence). Trimming cost V 0 bases and J 2 bases, with 9 bases left between them. The CDR3 sequence is 15 residues long. CDR3 nucleotides: TGTGCCAGCAGCTTGGGGGGGGAGGGCAATCAGCCCCAGCATTTT. The encoded protein is CASSLGGEGNQPQHF.

The chain has TRBV28 and TRBJ1-1; the D is unclear. The germline gives CDR1 MDHEN, CDR2 SYDVKM. Trimming cost V 1 base and J 1 base, with 19 bases left between them. The CDR3 runs 18 residues. The CDR3 DNA is TGTGCCAGCAGTTTATTTCCTTGGACTGGGCGGTCGAACACTGAAGCTTTCTTT. Encoded protein: CASSLFPWTGRSNTEAFF.

The chain carries TRBV13 and TRBJ2-1; 11 nucleotides agree with TRBD2. The J segment lost 0 bases and the V segment lost 5 bases, leaving 15 bases of the junction unmatched. Germline CDR1 and CDR2: PRHDT and FYEKMQ (reference sequence). The CDR3 runs 20 residues. The CDR3 sequence is CASSPAGSSGGPSSYNEQFF. The CDR3 DNA sequence: TGTGCCAGCAGCCCGGCGGGGTCTAGCGGGGGGCCTAGCTCCTACAATGAGCAGTTCTTC.

The rearrangement joins TRBV2 to TRBJ2-7; TRBD2 matches 8 bases. J lost 4 bases, V lost 7 bases, and 21 bases had no gene match. The CDR3 runs 18 residues. Germline V gives CDR1 SNHLY, CDR2 FYNNEI. The DNA of the CDR3 is TGTGCCAGCACACCCCCGGCGCGGGGGAGAGGACTAGCATACGAGCAGTACTTC. Protein sequence: CASTPPARGRGLAYEQYF. Complete variable domain (other parts from reference TRBV2 and TRBJ2-7): EPEVTQTPSHQVTQMGQEVILRCVPISNHLYFYWYRQILGQKVEFLVSFYNNEISEKSEIFDDQFSVERPDGSNFTLKIRSTKLEDSAMYFCASTPPARGRGLAYEQYFGPGTRLTVT.

The J gene is TRBJ1-2, the V gene TRBV15; a weak D match, TRBD1 (6 bases). Germline CDR1 LNHNV, CDR2 YYDKDF (reference sequence). This CDR3 spans 15 amino acids. V was shortened by 0 bases and J by 8 bases, with 16 bases between the two germline ends. The CDR3 reads CATSRDQGQGGGYTF. CDR3 in DNA: TGTGCCACCAGCAGAGATCAGGGGCAGGGCGGAGGCTACACCTTC. The full variable domain, in which reference TRBV15 and TRBJ1-2 provide the parts outside the CDR3, is DAMVIQNPRYQVTQFGKPVTLSCSQTLNHNVMYWYQQKSSQAPKLLFHYYDKDFNNEADTPDNFQSRRPNTSFCFLDIRSPGLGDTAMYLCATSRDQGQGGGYTFGSGTRLTVV.

The chain employs TRBV6-5 and TRBJ2-1, with 8 bases identical to TRBD1. This CDR3 comprises 14 residues. Trimming removed 6 bases from V and 8 bases from J; junction bases left unmatched: 9. Germline values: CDR1 MNHEY, CDR2 SVGAGI. The CDR3 DNA reads as TGTGCCAGCAGCATTGGACAGGGCGGCTATGAGCAGTTCTTC. This sequence encodes CASSIGQGGYEQFF.

This chain joins TRBV6-1 and TRBJ2-1; D might be TRBD1 (6 bases). The V gene's germline CDR1 is MNHNS and CDR2 SASEGT. The CDR3 has 15 residues. Trimming removed 3 bases at V and 2 bases at J, with 11 bases between. DNA for the CDR3: TGTGCCAGCAGTGAGGCCGGGACAACCTACAATGAGCAGTTCTTC. It is translated as CASSEAGTTYNEQFF.

This clone was detected a few times. This sequence joins TRBV5-1 and TRBJ1-2; D remains unclear. V lost 0 bases to trimming and J lost 0 bases, with 9 bases between them. The germline gives CDR1 SGHRS, CDR2 YFSETQ. The CDR3 totals 15 residues. CDR3 nucleotide sequence: TGCGCCAGCAGCTTGGGCTCAGAAGCTAACTATGGCTACACCTTC. This sequence encodes CASSLGSEANYGYTF.